The 21 T cell receptor beta chains given below trace back to one sample, sequenced in a study of OX40 agonist ivuxolimab in advanced cancers. Assay: immunoSEQ multiplex PCR; the TCRdb copy retains only in-frame clones and omits some. In the table there are 45,000 to 55,000 clones, around 94% of which are singletons. Source: CD4+ or CD8+ T cells sorted from blood, taken in a trial of the OX40 agonist ivuxolimab. These receptors were taken from an adult with an advanced solid tumor such as melanoma, head and neck, liver or kidney cancer.

The chain links TRBV9 to TRBJ2-1; TRBD2 agrees at 7 bases. V shed 0 bases and J 1 base; nucleotides not matched to a gene: 4. Germline-derived CDR1 and CDR2 are SGDLS and YYNGEE. The CDR3 sequence is 16 residues long. CDR3 sequence (DNA): TGTGCCAGCAGCGTAGGTGGGGGAGGGTCCTACAATGAGCAGTTCTTC. As protein: CASSVGGGGSYNEQFF.

The V and J genes are TRBV5-6 and TRBJ2-3; TRBD2 matches 8 bases. The CDR3 totals 17 residues. From germline, CDR1 is SGHDT and CDR2 YYEEEE. Trimming cost V 2 bases and J 4 bases; bases outside gene matches: 12. The CDR3, as DNA: TGTGCCAGCAGCTTTTTTGCGGGAGGATCCTTGGCAGATACGCAGTATTTT. This encodes CASSFFAGGSLADTQYF.

The chain is built from TRBV5-1 and TRBJ1-5; D ambiguous. V lost 0 bases and J lost 4, with 11 bases in between. CDR1 and CDR2 (germline): SGHRS, YFSETQ. The CDR3 is made up of 15 amino acids. In DNA, the CDR3 is TGCGCCAGCAGCTTGGGGGCAGGAGAGAATCAGCCCCAGCATTTT. It translates to CASSLGAGENQPQHF.

The rearrangement uses TRBV30 and TRBJ2-2; 7 nucleotides align to TRBD1. V was pared by 2 bases and J by 8 bases, with 11 bases of the junction left unmatched. The CDR3 is made up of 15 amino acids. Germline V gene lookup returns CDR1 GTSNPN and CDR2 SVGIG (reference sequence). This CDR3 is CAWSRDGTAHGELFF. CDR3 nucleotides: TGTGCCTGGAGTAGGGACGGGACAGCGCATGGGGAGCTGTTTTTT.

The chain employs TRBV14 and TRBJ2-1; 9 nucleotides agree with TRBD1. The V segment lost 3 bases and the J segment 2 bases; nucleotides outside the gene matches: 2. This CDR3 contains 15 residues. CDR1 is SGHDN, CDR2 FVKESK, per germline. The CDR3 coding sequence is TGTGCCAGCAGCCAGGGACAGGGCCCCTACAATGAGCAGTTCTTC. Protein: CASSQGQGPYNEQFF.

V is TRBV27 and J is TRBJ2-5, with 11 bases aligning to TRBD2. CDR3 length equals 16 residues. Per the germline V gene, CDR1 is MNHEY and CDR2 is SMNVEV (reference sequence). V was clipped by 8 bases and J by 1 base; unmatched bases: 9. Here the CDR3 reads CASRGLAGAVQETQYF. DNA of the CDR3: TGTGCCAGCCGTGGACTAGCGGGCGCCGTCCAAGAGACCCAGTACTTC.

This clone was found once. This chain connects TRBV5-5 to TRBJ1-2; D remains unclear. Germline V lookup: CDR1 SGHKS, CDR2 YYEKEE (reference sequence). V dropped 2 bases and J dropped 6 bases, with 14 bases sitting between them. The CDR3 loop spans 14 amino acids. This CDR3 is CASSFIGNPDGYTF. The CDR3 DNA follows: TGTGCCAGCAGCTTTATAGGCAATCCGGATGGCTACACCTTC.

The V gene is TRBV6-5, the J gene TRBJ1-1; 9 bases match TRBD1. The CDR3 has 16 residues. The germline V gene encodes CDR1 MNHEY and CDR2 SVGAGI. J gave up 6 bases and V 0 bases, and 8 bases lay outside the gene matches. The CDR3: CASSYSTWDRVAEAFF. The CDR3 DNA sequence: TGTGCCAGCAGTTACTCTACCTGGGACAGGGTTGCTGAAGCTTTCTTT.

This clone came up once. The chain links TRBV27 to TRBJ2-1; 11 positions agree with TRBD2. Germline V gives CDR1 MNHEY, CDR2 SMNVEV (reference sequence). The CDR3 has 15 amino acids. V lost 6 bases, J lost 4 bases, and 5 bases stayed unmatched. For the CDR3, the DNA is TGTGCCAGCAGCACCACTAGCGGGGGATACAATGAGCAGTTCTTC. This gives the protein CASSTTSGGYNEQFF.

The chain couples TRBV7-9 to TRBJ2-1, with 10 positions matching TRBD2. V trimming: 3 bases; J trimming: 6 bases; junction bases outside the gene matches: 2. From germline, CDR1 is SEHNR and CDR2 FQNEAQ (reference sequence). The CDR3 has 14 residues. The CDR3 loop reads CASSFSGRPNEQFF. CDR3 coding DNA: TGTGCCAGCAGCTTTAGCGGGAGGCCCAATGAGCAGTTCTTC.

DNA of the CDR3: TGCGCCAGCAGCCCCGGGGGCTCCTACAATGAGCAGTTCTTC. Translation gives CASSPGGSYNEQFF. This sequence joins TRBV10-2 and TRBJ2-1, with TRBD2 as a possible D gene (6 bases). Germline CDR1 and CDR2: WSHSY and SAAADI. The V end was cut by 6 bases, the J end by 0 bases, with 9 bases between. CDR3 size: 14 residues.

The rearrangement uses TRBV7-6 and TRBJ2-2; D not certain. Trimming removed 3 bases at V and 7 bases at J, with 9 bases between. The germline V gene encodes CDR1 SGHVS and CDR2 FNYEAQ. CDR3 length: 13 residues. CDR3 DNA sequence: TGTGCCAGCAGCTTTCCCGGTAGCGGGGAGCTGTTTTTT. It is translated as CASSFPGSGELFF.

V is TRBV11-2 and J is TRBJ2-1; TRBD1 or TRBD2 may be the D gene (6 bases each). The ends were cut back, 2 bases at V and 3 bases at J, with 17 bases in the middle. Looked up from germline, CDR1 is SGHAT and CDR2 is FQNNGV. CDR3 length: 17 residues. The CDR3 here is CASSLSLGEGGYNEQFF. DNA for the CDR3: TGTGCCAGCAGCTTAAGTTTAGGCGAGGGGGGCTACAATGAGCAGTTCTTC.

V and J are TRBV7-9 and TRBJ2-7; no clear D. This CDR3 spans 13 amino acids. V lost 2 bases and J lost 9, with 14 bases in between. Germline V gives CDR1 SEHNR, CDR2 FQNEAQ (reference sequence). The CDR3 sequence is CASSLPGTDGQYF. In DNA, the CDR3 is TGTGCCAGCAGCTTACCGGGCACGGACGGGCAGTACTTC. Complete variable domain (other parts from reference TRBV7-9 and TRBJ2-7): DTGVSQNPRHKITKRGQNVTFRCDPISEHNRLYWYRQTLGQGPEFLTYFQNEAQLEKSRLLSDRFSAERPKGSFSTLEIQRTEQGDSAMYLCASSLPGTDGQYFGPGTRLTVT.

The chain has TRBV7-9 and TRBJ2-1; D gene uncertain. The CDR3 totals 14 residues. V shed 5 bases and J shed 5 bases, with 13 bases lying between them. CDR1 is SEHNR and CDR2 is FQNEAQ in the germline V gene (reference sequence). The CDR3 protein is CASSPNDRDNEQFF. CDR3 nucleotides: TGTGCCAGCAGCCCTAACGATCGCGACAATGAGCAGTTCTTC.

This chain uses TRBV4-1 with TRBJ1-1; 10 bases are a match to TRBD1. Germline CDR1 and CDR2: MGHRA and YSYEKL. This CDR3 contains 16 residues. V lost 0 bases to trimming and J lost 1 base; unmatched junction nucleotides: 2. CDR3 sequence: CASSQEWTGGNTEAFF. The CDR3 nucleotides are TGCGCCAGCAGCCAAGAATGGACAGGGGGGAACACTGAAGCTTTCTTT.

This sequence joins TRBV19 and TRBJ2-1; TRBD1 matches 7 bases. The CDR3 covers 16 residues. The V gene's germline CDR1 is LNHDA and CDR2 SQIVND (reference sequence). The V and J ends lost 2 bases and 3 bases, in that order; junction bases with no gene match: 7. The chain's CDR3 is CASSIIGGTVYNEQFF. For the CDR3, the DNA is TGTGCCAGTAGTATAATAGGTGGGACAGTCTACAATGAGCAGTTCTTC.

The J gene is TRBJ2-7, the V gene TRBV4-1; D is perhaps TRBD1 or TRBD2 (5 bases each). V dropped 0 bases and J dropped 2 bases, with 14 bases sitting between them. CDR1 and CDR2 (germline): MGHRA, YSYEKL. This CDR3 is 16 amino acids long. The CDR3 protein is CASSQESGTTTYEQYF. The CDR3 coding sequence is TGCGCCAGCAGCCAAGAGTCCGGGACCACGACCTACGAGCAGTACTTC.

This rearrangement joins TRBV7-6 to TRBJ2-7; no clear D gene. V was clipped by 3 bases and J by 7 bases, with 10 bases between them. The CDR3 is 12 amino acids. Germline loops: CDR1 SGHVS, CDR2 FNYEAQ. CDR3 bases: TGTGCCAGCAGCTTGGGCCCGATGGAGCAGTACTTC. Translation gives CASSLGPMEQYF. Drawing the rest from reference TRBV7-6 and TRBJ2-7, the complete variable domain is GAGVSQSPRYKVTKRGQDVALRCDPISGHVSLYWYRQALGQGPEFLTYFNYEAQQDKSGLPNDRFSAERPEGSISTLTIQRTEQRDSAMYRCASSLGPMEQYFGPGTRLTVT.

V usage is TRBV2 and J usage is TRBJ1-2; 10 bases agree with TRBD1. CDR1 SNHLY and CDR2 FYNNEI come from the germline V gene. The V gene end was trimmed by 4 bases and the J gene end by 11 bases; junction bases not matched to a gene: 7. This CDR3 contains 13 residues. CDR3 loop: CASSAGTGVLYTF. DNA for the CDR3: TGTGCCAGCAGTGCTGGGACAGGGGTCCTTTACACCTTC.

The genes are TRBV7-9 and TRBJ1-1, with no clear D. The CDR3 has 14 amino acids. V was shortened by 5 bases and J by 6 bases, with 16 bases between the two germline ends. Germline-derived CDR1 and CDR2 are SEHNR and FQNEAQ (reference sequence). The CDR3 is CASSHISKGAEAFF. The CDR3 nucleotides are TGTGCCAGCAGCCACATCTCTAAGGGAGCTGAAGCTTTCTTT. The full variable domain, its missing parts supplied by reference TRBV7-9 and TRBJ1-1, is DTGVSQNPRHKITKRGQNVTFRCDPISEHNRLYWYRQTLGQGPEFLTYFQNEAQLEKSRLLSDRFSAERPKGSFSTLEIQRTEQGDSAMYLCASSHISKGAEAFFGQGTRLTVV.